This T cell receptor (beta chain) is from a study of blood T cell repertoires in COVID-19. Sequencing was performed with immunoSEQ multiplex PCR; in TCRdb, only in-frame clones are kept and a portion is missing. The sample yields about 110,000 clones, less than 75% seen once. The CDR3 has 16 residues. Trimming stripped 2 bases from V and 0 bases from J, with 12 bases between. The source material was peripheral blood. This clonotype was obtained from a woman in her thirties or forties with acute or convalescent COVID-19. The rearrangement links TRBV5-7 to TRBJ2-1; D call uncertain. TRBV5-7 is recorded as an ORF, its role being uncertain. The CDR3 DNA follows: TGTGCCAGCAGCTTTATACCTCTTAGCTCCTACAATGAGCAGTTCTTC. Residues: CASSFIPLSSYNEQFF.